Sequencing of this T cell receptor beta chain was carried out in a study of PD-1 blockade in classical Hodgkin lymphoma. About this clone itself: The antigen remains unidentified.

Sequencing used immunoSEQ multiplex PCR; TCRdb keeps in-frame clones, though not all of them. The sample carries roughly 23,000 clones, roughly two thirds recorded once. V was pared by 1 base and J by 0 bases, with 14 bases between. Germline V CDR1 and CDR2: KGHSH, LQKENI. The CDR3 loop spans 17 amino acids. General study findings and limits: By C4D1 there was a significant rise in CD4+ TCR diversity but not in CD8+ TCR diversity. Complete responders possessed baseline diversity comparable to newly diagnosed patients.

Each patient's relapse followed autologous stem cell transplantation, and brentuximab vedotin exposure varied. This TCR derives from a human donor with classical Hodgkin lymphoma. The sample here was peripheral blood mononuclear cells (PBMCs), taken at baseline. The chain has TRBV18 and TRBJ2-3, with unresolved D. CDR3 sequence (DNA): TGTGCCAGCTCACCACGGGCAGGAGCCGGGAGCACAGATACGCAGTATTTT. Encoded protein: CASSPRAGAGSTDTQYF.